This TCR beta chain was observed in a study of cytomegalovirus exposure and HLA in healthy donors (dated by TCRdb to 2017 to 2019). As for the study more broadly: According to an earlier analysis of 587 of the donors, about 190 million T cells yielded over 100 million unique TCR beta sequences and around 280 Gb of sequence data. All discovery cohort repertoires had been generated on a single sequencing platform. Roughly five DR-DQ haplotypes were handled as single units for association and clustering because linkage in the cohort was strong. Of the roughly 430 genotyped donors, around 81% fell in the genetic ancestry cluster associated with self-reported Caucasian donors. Typing coverage varied by locus: 629-630 donors for A, B, C, DRB1 and DQB1; approximately 520 for DQA1; nearly 610 for DPA1; roughly 450 for DPB1. Along with the approximately 620-subject first cohort, a separate validation cohort of over a hundred different subjects was used. To predict cytomegalovirus infection status, the study combined high-throughput TCR immunosequencing, statistical association of individual TCRs with disease status, and machine learning. To study patterns of TCR occurrence, a later analysis re-analyzed previously published TCR beta repertoires from around 700 donors and added high-resolution HLA genotyping. To decide whether each TCR beta V gene segment behaved as functional or pseudogenic, an earlier analysis of approximately 590 of the donors relied on high-throughput TCR beta sequencing. The later analysis used no new phenotypic data to find candidate immune exposures, relying instead on TCR beta sequences and their occurrence across donors. An early release covering roughly 640 HLA-typed donors comprised roughly 300 gigabases of sequencing data and approximately 85 million unique TCR sequences. On average, 235,054 unique TCR beta nucleotide sequences were sequenced per donor among a few hundred genotyped donors of the cohort, with roughly 18% of those sequences being non-productive. The study was designed to test whether signatures of past pathogen exposure could be identified by cataloging public T cell receptors. The T cell repertoires of around 670 subjects were profiled by immunosequencing and related to cytomegalovirus serostatus. Donor age, sex, ethnicity and CMV serostatus were compiled alongside the repertoire data. A later genetic analysis used genome-wide SNP genotypes for about 55% of the 666 donors, treating that subset as a discovery cohort. Class I and class II HLA loci were covered by the typing at four-digit resolution.

The cohort was made up of about 610 healthy bone marrow donors. Cohort members were all nominally healthy when sampled, although unrecorded immune exposures were likely present. The donor was CMV seronegative and belonged to the group of approximately 320 seronegative cohort members. Each donor provided a peripheral blood sample, and peripheral blood mononuclear cells were used for TCR beta sequencing. Genomic DNA extraction from the blood cell samples was performed with the Qiagen DNeasy Blood Extraction Kit. Libraries were prepared through the immunoSEQ multiplex PCR assay. The multiplex PCR relied on a mix of 60 forward primers for TCR Vbeta segments and 13 reverse primers for TCR Jbeta segments. A multiplex PCR assay on genomic DNA amplified the CDR3 region of rearranged TCR beta genes. The Illumina HiSeq System was used to sequence the amplified TCR beta libraries as 87-base-pair reads. On the authors' methods: Across the 700 or so repertoires, a later analysis counted some 80 million unique TCR beta chains, roughly 11 million of which were shared by at least two donors. Raw reads were error-corrected and collapsed into unique sequences with a nearest-neighbor algorithm that merged closely related sequences to remove PCR and sequencing errors. V, D and J gene segments were assigned by aligning CDR3 sequences to IMGT reference sequences. For a sequence to be retained, a match of at least six nucleotides was required to both a V gene segment and a J gene segment. A rearrangement was called productive if the CDR3 had no stop codons and remained in frame with V and J, and every other rearrangement was called non-productive. Following IMGT convention, CDR3 was defined as the stretch from the second conserved V-encoded cysteine up to the conserved J-encoded phenylalanine. The earlier analysis of about 640 of the donors excluded any sequence lacking an unambiguous match to a single V gene segment. An earlier analysis of 587 of the donors classified V segments as functional when productive rearrangements were above 56.7% and as segregating when the standard deviation between donors was above 5%. A statistical classification framework was built to diagnose cytomegalovirus status from the catalog of TCR beta chain sequences. In a later analysis, V and J genes were assigned by comparing TCR nucleotide sequences against IMGT/GENE-DB human TR gene sequences. Using the TCRdist pipeline, a later analysis assigned CDR3 sequences along with most-parsimonious VDJ recombination scenarios. In a later analysis, each TCR beta chain was defined by its CDR3 amino acid sequence together with its V-gene family, and reads lacking a unique V-gene family were excluded. In a later analysis, 450 to 600 highly shared, low-generation-probability nucleotide sequences were removed to address suspected cross-contamination and a sequencing artifact. For each public chain, a later analysis derived a clonal expansion index from normalized ranks of inferred template counts within each repertoire. In a later analysis, generation probabilities were computed with a VDJ recombination model fitted to out-of-frame rearrangements, and the resulting probabilities were checked against IGoR. A later analysis scored TCR-TCR, TCR-HLA and TCR-CMV co-occurrence with hypergeometric tests, applying a repertoire-size bias correction to TCR pairs. In a later analysis, false discovery rates were estimated by permuting HLA or CMV assignments 20 times. In a later analysis, co-occurring TCRs were grouped using DBSCAN, and TCRdist sequence similarity was added for clustering within HLA-allele-positive subsets. For co-occurrence clustering, repertoires with fewer than 30,000 or more than 120,000 public chains were excluded, along with a handful of repertoires with anomalous nucleotide sharing. Imported from immuneACCESS, the table was reduced by TCRdb to in-frame sequences with V and J called. These copies leave out some clones; in studies compared against another copy, an unresolved V gene accounts for under half, and the cause of the remainder is not known. V and J calls and clone size are those listed in that table; D and trimming were worked out from the DNA. Present in this sample are approximately 76,000 clones, less than 80% of which were seen just once. Around 2.5% of the sample rests with the top ten.

Overall study outcomes, separate from this receptor: Because HLA typing was unavailable for some donors at each locus, only the typed subset was used in association tests. Presence/absence analyses assumed roughly uniform sequencing depth across donors, an assumption that may not hold. Broadly in line with IMGT annotations, most TCR beta V segments showed up in productive rearrangements about 90% or about 30% of the time in an earlier analysis of approximately 600 of the donors. In vitro tests confirmed that three of the cytomegalovirus-associated TCR beta chains recognize cytomegalovirus antigens. A further reported finding was that TCR beta sequences accurately predicted the HLA-A and HLA-B alleles for most subjects in the first cohort. Seventeen rarely observed V segments, including chromosome 9 orphons, were excluded from the earlier analysis of about 500 of the donors because counts were too low. According to a later genetic analysis, donors in an Asian-associated ancestry cluster had fewer N-insertions in productive TCRs than the approximately 630-donor mean. In a later analysis, the rate of TCR association differed among HLA loci, with DRB1 alleles having the most associated TCRs and HLA-C alleles having the fewest. According to a later analysis, parvovirus B19, influenza, CMV and Epstein-Barr virus appeared linked to several top co-occurrence clusters. The study gave a list of under 200 TCR beta chains associated with cytomegalovirus. In this cohort, only TCR beta chains were sequenced, and detectable features were limited by the absence of alpha or paired-chain data. The classifier was reported to diagnose cytomegalovirus status with high specificity and sensitivity in both the original cohort and the validation cohort. Most TCR sequences were observed very rarely across donors, whereas some public TCRs were present in many individuals. In a later analysis, HLA-associated TCR beta chains were found to be more clonally expanded and to have lower generation probabilities than equally common non-associated chains. When HLA alleles, especially DR and DQ, strongly co-occurred, attributing TCR associations to individual alleles was difficult. At a false discovery rate of 0.05, a later analysis linked fewer than 20,000 TCR beta sequences to specific HLA alleles. Immune exposure information for the cohort was limited to CMV serostatus. It was suggested by the authors that the approach could potentially be generalized to other disease states and immunological phenotypes. V-gene and J-gene trimming of TCR beta chains was associated with a missense DCLRE1C variant in a later genetic analysis, and the association was replicated in an independent cohort. Correlated functional status among segregating V segments might be attributable to linkage disequilibrium, but an unknown experimental factor could not be ruled out. Most CMV-associated TCR beta chains appeared to be HLA-restricted in a later analysis, and the HLA associations seemed to be driven largely by CMV exposure. A cluster of highly shared sequence variants was judged likely to represent a technical artifact of the sequencing pipeline. Some IMGT-functional V segments, including TRBV6-2 and TRBV6-3, could not be told apart with the 87-base-pair reads, so those segments were excluded.

On this clone itself: It has no known antigen specificity. No clone much larger than this one lies a single base away; base qualities are absent.

Trimming takes 7 bases off V and 5 bases off J; junction bases not matched to a gene: 9. Measured from the cysteine to the phenylalanine, the CDR3 is 15 residues long. Left in the record is the CDR3 DNA by itself, 45 bases read in frame from the first base. CDR1 SEHNR and CDR2 FQNEAQ were looked up in the germline V gene (reference sequence). The rearrangement combines TRBV7-9 with TRBJ2-2; 8 of the junction bases match TRBD1. The source material was PBMCs. The sequence was collected from a man aged 25 to 40 in good health and CMV-seronegative. The bases read TGTGCCAGCAACGTGGACAGGGTTTCGACCGGGGAGCTGTTTTTT. This is translated as CASNVDRVSTGELFF.